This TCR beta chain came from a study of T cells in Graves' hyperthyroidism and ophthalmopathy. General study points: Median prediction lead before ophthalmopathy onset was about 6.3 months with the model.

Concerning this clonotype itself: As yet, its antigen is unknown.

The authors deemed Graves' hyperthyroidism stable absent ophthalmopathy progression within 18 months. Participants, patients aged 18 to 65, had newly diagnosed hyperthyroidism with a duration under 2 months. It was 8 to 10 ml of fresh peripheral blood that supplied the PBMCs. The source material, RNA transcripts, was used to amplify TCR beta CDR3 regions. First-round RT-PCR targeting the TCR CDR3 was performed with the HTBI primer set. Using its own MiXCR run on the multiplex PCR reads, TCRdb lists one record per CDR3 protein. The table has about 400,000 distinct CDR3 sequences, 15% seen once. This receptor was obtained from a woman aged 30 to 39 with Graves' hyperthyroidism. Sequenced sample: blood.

The CDR3 coding sequence is TGTGCCTGGAACCCTGCAGGGGACTTCTACAATGAGCAGTTCTTC. Translated: CAWNPAGDFYNEQFF. The genes are TRBV30 and TRBJ2-1; D may correspond to TRBD1 or TRBD2 (6 bases each). The V end lost 4 bases, the J end lost 3 bases, and 16 bases lay between the germline ends. The CDR3 runs 15 residues. Germline V gene data show CDR1 as GTSNPN and CDR2 as SVGIG (reference sequence).